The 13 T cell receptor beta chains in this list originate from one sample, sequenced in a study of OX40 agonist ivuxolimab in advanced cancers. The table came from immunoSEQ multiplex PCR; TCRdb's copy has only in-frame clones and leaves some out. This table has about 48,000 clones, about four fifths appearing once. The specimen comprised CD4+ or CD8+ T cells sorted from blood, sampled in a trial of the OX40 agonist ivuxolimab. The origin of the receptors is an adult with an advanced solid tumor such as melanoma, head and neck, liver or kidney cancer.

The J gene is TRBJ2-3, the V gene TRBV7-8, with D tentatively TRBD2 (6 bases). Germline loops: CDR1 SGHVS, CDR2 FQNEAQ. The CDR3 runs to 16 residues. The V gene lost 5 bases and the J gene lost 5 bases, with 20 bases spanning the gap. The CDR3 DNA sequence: TGTGCCAGCAGCCCGACTAGGGTCCCGGCCGGAGATACGCAGTATTTT. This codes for CASSPTRVPAGDTQYF. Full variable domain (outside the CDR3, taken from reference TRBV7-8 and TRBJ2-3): GAGVSQSPRYKVAKRGQDVALRCDPISGHVSLFWYQQALGQGPEFLTYFQNEAQLDKSGLPSDRFFAERPEGSVSTLKIQRTQQEDSAVYLCASSPTRVPAGDTQYFGPGTRLTVL.

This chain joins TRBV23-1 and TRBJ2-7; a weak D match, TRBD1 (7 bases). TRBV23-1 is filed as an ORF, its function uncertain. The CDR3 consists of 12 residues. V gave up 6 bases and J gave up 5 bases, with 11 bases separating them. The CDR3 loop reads CASSDREDEQYF. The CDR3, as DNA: TGCGCCAGCAGCGACAGGGAGGACGAGCAGTACTTC.

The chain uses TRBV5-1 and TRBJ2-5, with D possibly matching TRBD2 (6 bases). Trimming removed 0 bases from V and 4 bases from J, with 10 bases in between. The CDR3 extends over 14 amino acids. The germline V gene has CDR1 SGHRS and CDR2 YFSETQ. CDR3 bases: TGCGCCAGCAGCTTGGCCGGGACTGGAGAGACCCAGTACTTC. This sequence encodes CASSLAGTGETQYF.

The CDR3 bases are TGCAGCGCCGAGCCTTACAGGGGCGGCGAGCAGTACTTC. Translating it yields CSAEPYRGGEQYF. This chain joins TRBV29-1 and TRBJ2-7, with 7 bases matching TRBD1. This CDR3 has 13 amino acids. Germline values: CDR1 SQVTM, CDR2 ANQGSEA. The trim removed 7 bases at V and 6 bases at J, leaving 12 bases unmatched.

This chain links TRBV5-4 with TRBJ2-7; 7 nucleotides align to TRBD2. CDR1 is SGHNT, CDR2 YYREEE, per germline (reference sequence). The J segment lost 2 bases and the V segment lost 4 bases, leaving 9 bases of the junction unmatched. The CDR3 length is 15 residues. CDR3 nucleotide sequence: TGTGCCAGCAGCCCCCGGGGCGGGAGAACCTACGAGCAGTACTTC. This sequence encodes CASSPRGGRTYEQYF.

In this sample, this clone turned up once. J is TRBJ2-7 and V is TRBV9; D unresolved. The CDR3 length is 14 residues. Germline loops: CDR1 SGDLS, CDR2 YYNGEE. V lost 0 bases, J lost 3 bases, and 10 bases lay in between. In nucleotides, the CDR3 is TGTGCCAGCAGCGTAGATCACAGTAGCTACGAGCAGTACTTC. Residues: CASSVDHSSYEQYF.

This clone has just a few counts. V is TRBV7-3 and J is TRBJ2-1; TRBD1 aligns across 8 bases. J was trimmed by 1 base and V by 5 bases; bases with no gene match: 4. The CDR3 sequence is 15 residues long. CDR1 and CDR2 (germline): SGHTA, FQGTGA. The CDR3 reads CASSVGQGSYNEQFF. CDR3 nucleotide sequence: TGTGCCAGCAGCGTCGGACAGGGTTCCTACAATGAGCAGTTCTTC.

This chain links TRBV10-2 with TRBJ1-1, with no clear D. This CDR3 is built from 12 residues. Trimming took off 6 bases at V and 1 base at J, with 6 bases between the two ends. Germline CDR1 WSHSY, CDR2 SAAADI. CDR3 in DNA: TGCGCCAGCAGGACGGGGAACACTGAAGCTTTCTTT. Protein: CASRTGNTEAFF.

The CDR3 spells CASTKATGWDSPLHF. CDR3 sequence (DNA): TGTGCCAGCACCAAGGCGACAGGGTGGGATTCACCCCTCCACTTT. The V and J genes are TRBV28 and TRBJ1-6, with TRBD1 matching 7 bases. Germline loops: CDR1 MDHEN, CDR2 SYDVKM. The CDR3 totals 15 residues. V lost 7 bases to trimming and J lost 8 bases; unmatched junction nucleotides: 11.

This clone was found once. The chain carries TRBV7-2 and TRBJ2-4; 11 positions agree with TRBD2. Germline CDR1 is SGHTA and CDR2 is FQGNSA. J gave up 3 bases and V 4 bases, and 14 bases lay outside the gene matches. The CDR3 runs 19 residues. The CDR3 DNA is TGTGCCAGCAGCTCCGTGCTAGCGGGGGGAGGCTCGGGCAAAAACATTCAGTACTTC. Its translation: CASSSVLAGGGSGKNIQYF.

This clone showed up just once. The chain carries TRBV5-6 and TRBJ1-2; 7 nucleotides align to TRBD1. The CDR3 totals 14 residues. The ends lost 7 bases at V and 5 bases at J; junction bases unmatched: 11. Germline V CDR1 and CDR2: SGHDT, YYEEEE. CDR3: CASGLTGLGYGYTF. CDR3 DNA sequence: TGTGCCAGCGGATTGACAGGGCTCGGGTATGGCTACACCTTC.

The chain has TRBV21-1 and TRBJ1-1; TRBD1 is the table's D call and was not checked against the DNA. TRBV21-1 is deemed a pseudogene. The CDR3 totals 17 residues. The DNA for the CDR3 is TGTGCCAGCAGCAAAGCGGCTTTAAGGACAGCGAACACTGAAGCTTTCTTT. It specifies CASSKAALRTANTEAFF.

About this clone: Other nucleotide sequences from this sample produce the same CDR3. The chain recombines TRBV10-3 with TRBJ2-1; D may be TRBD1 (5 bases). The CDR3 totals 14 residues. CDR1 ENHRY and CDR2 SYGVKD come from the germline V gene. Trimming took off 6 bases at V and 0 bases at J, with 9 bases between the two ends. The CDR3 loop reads CAIRGDSSYNEQFF. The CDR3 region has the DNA TGTGCCATCAGAGGGGATAGCTCCTACAATGAGCAGTTCTTC.